This record concerns one T cell receptor beta chain sequence. What it binds is unknown. Described treatment: around 19 received Ad26.COV2.S at low or high dose, single or two shots; 5 received placebo; per-sample allocation not given. Following the first vaccine or placebo injection, samples were taken on day 63. The sample belongs to a study of Ad26.COV2.S vaccination and SARS-CoV-2 variants. Study information: The vaccine Ad26.COV2.S was put into the muscle once, or twice with 56 days between. Study results and caveats: Responses of spike-specific T cells (both CD8+ and CD4+) reportedly showed substantial breadth after vaccination. The TCR-based breadth and depth measures might underestimate overall T cell responses.

Here immunoSEQ multiplex PCR was the method, and the copy in TCRdb shows in-frame clones only, minus some. The repertoire holds approximately 450,000 clones, with about nine tenths as singletons. The sequences come from peripheral blood, collected in a trial of Ad26.COV2.S vaccine versus placebo. The clonotype was recovered from a person aged 18-65 years who received the Ad26.COV2.S COVID-19 vaccine or a placebo.

CDR3 DNA sequence: TGTGCCAGCAGCGTAGGCGGGTATGAGCAGTTCTTC. The encoded protein is CASSVGGYEQFF. The chain joins TRBV9 to TRBJ2-1, with a tentative D call TRBD2 (5 bases). The germline gives CDR1 SGDLS, CDR2 YYNGEE. The CDR3 is 12 amino acids. Trimming removed 0 bases from V and 8 bases from J, with 6 bases in between.